Listed here is a single T cell receptor beta chain. The antigen remains unidentified. This sample stems from a study of T cell responses to AZD1222 COVID-19 vaccine. The CDR3 has 16 residues. Germline V CDR1 and CDR2: SGHNT, YYREEE (reference sequence). V lost 0 bases and J 4 bases, leaving 13 bases between the germline ends. Whole-study findings and limits: When two AZD1222 doses had been given, Spike-specific TCR breadth and depth rose. Just a handful of AZD1222 recipients tested seropositive at baseline.

Repertoires were generated with immunoSEQ multiplex PCR, while TCRdb's copy carries only in-frame clones and drops some. The repertoire has some 55,000 clones, approximately 88% of them found once; the top ten carry around 2%. This chain uses TRBV5-4 with TRBJ2-2; D might be TRBD2 (6 bases). Specimen: peripheral blood, collected on day 0 of AZD1222 vaccination. This receptor was taken from an adult in good health. The chain's CDR3 is CASSLGGARGTGELFF. The CDR3, as DNA: TGTGCCAGCAGCTTGGGAGGGGCGCGGGGCACCGGGGAGCTGTTTTTT. Filled out from reference TRBV5-4 and TRBJ2-2, the complete variable domain reads ETGVTQSPTHLIKTRGQQVTLRCSSQSGHNTVSWYQQALGQGPQFIFQYYREEENGRGNFPPRFSGLQFPNYSSELNVNALELDDSALYLCASSLGGARGTGELFFGEGSRLTVL.